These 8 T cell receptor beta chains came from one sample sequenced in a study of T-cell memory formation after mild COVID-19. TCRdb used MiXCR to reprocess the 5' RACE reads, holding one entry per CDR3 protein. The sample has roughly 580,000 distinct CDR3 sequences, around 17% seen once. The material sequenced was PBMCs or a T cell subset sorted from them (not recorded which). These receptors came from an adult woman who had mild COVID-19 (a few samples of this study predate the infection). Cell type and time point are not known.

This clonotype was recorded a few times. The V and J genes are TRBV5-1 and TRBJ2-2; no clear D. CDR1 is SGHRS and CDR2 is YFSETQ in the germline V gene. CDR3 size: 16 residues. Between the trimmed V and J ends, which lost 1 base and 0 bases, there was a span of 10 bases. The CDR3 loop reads CASSLYQVANTGELFF. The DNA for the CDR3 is TGCGCCAGCAGCTTGTATCAGGTGGCGAACACCGGGGAGCTGTTTTTT.

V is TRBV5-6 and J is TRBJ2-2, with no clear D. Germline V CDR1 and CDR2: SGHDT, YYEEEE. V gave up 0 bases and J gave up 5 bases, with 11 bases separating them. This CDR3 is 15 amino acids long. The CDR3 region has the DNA TGTGCCAGCAGCTTGGGTTCCAGTTTTACCGGGGAGCTGTTTTTT. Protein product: CASSLGSSFTGELFF. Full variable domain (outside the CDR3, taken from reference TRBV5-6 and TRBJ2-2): DAGVTQSPTHLIKTRGQQVTLRCSPKSGHDTVSWYQQALGQGPQFIFQYYEEEERQRGNFPDRFSGHQFPNYSSELNVNALLLGDSALYLCASSLGSSFTGELFFGEGSRLTVL.

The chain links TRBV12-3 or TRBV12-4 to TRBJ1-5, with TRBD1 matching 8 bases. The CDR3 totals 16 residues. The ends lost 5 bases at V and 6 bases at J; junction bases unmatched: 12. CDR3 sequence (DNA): TGTGCCAGCAGTCTCGGGGCAGGGGGCGCCATTCAGCCCCAGCATTTT. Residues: CASSLGAGGAIQPQHF.

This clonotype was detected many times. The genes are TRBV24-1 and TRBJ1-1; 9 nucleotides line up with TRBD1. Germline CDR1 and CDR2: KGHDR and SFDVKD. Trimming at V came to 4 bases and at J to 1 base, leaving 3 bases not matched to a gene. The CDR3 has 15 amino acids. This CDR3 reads CATSDPGQGNTEAFF. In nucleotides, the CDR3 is TGTGCCACCAGTGACCCGGGACAGGGGAACACTGAAGCTTTCTTT.

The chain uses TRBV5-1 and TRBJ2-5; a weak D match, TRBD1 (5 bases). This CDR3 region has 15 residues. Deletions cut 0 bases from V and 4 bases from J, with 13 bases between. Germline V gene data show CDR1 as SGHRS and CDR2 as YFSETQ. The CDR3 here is CASSLGGGFGETQYF. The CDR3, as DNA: TGCGCCAGCAGCTTGGGGGGCGGCTTTGGAGAGACCCAGTACTTC.

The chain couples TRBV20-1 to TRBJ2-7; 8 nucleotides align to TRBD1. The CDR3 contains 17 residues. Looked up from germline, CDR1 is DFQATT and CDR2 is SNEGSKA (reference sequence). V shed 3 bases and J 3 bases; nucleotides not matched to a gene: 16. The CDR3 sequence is CSASDLPRDRPRYEQYF. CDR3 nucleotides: TGCAGTGCTAGTGATCTCCCGAGGGACAGGCCTCGCTACGAGCAGTACTTC.

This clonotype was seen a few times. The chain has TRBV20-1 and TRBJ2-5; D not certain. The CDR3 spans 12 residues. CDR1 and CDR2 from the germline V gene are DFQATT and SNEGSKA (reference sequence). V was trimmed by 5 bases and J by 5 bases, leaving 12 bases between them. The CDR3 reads CSALGSRETQYF. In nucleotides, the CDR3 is TGCAGTGCTCTAGGGTCTAGGGAGACCCAGTACTTC.

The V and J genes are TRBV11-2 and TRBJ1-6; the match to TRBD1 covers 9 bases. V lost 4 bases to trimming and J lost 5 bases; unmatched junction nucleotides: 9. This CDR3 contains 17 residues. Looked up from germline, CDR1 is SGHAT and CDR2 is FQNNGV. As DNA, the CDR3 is TGTGCCAGCAGCTGGGACAGGGAGATAAGAAATAATTCACCCCTCCACTTT. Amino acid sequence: CASSWDREIRNNSPLHF.